This is a list of T cell receptor beta chains from one sample in a study of PD-1 blockade in classical Hodgkin lymphoma. The table came from immunoSEQ multiplex PCR; TCRdb's copy has only in-frame clones and leaves some out. The table has 85,000 to 90,000 clones, less than 95% seen once. Material: peripheral blood mononuclear cells (PBMCs), obtained before the fourth cycle of nivolumab. The receptor source for this set is a human donor with classical Hodgkin lymphoma. Both conserved end residues are part of each CDR3. D genes are given only for firm matches. The size entry is marked missing in some rows and otherwise reads once, few, many or a size class.

v_call,d_call,clone_size,cdr3_aa
TRBV10-1,TRBD1,NA,CASSEGTGADEKLFF
TRBV6-5,NA,once,CASSGTAGYEQYF
TRBV5-6,NA,NA,CASSRDWVSYNEQFF
TRBV11-2,TRBD2,once,CASSLVGLSQYF
TRBV7-2,NA,NA,CASSLFVTEAFF
TRBV27,NA,once,CASSPRTGSYNEQFF
TRBV13,NA,NA,CASSLAFESPLHF
TRBV9,TRBD1,NA,CASSVGAGGGYGYTF
TRBV11-2,NA,few,CASSHDGTIYF
TRBV2,NA,NA,CASQDRTFNSPLHF
TRBV9,TRBD1,NA,CASSARTGGQIEQYF
TRBV9,NA,NA,CASSDSFFDEQFF
TRBV5-5,NA,NA,CASSLRAGYGYTF
TRBV19,TRBD1,once,CASSDWGQGETQYF
TRBV9,TRBD1,NA,CASSVASERRGQHYNEQFF
TRBV6-5,NA,few,CASSYSISGANVLTF
TRBV27,NA,NA,CASSPQTPSYNEQFF
TRBV5-1,NA,NA,CASSLAGGVGNNSPLHF
TRBV21-1,NA,NA,CASSIRTGANYGYTF
TRBV15,NA,NA,CASGSQADEQFF
TRBV2,NA,NA,CASSLFRENTDTQYF
TRBV6-4,TRBD2,NA,CASSDGGGEDTQYF
TRBV7-2,TRBD1,NA,CASSLVGLRDRPYEQYF
TRBV6-1,NA,once,CASSARGRESSYNSPLHF
TRBV19,TRBD1,NA,CASSALTGSTEAFF
TRBV7-6,TRBD2,NA,CASSPIAGSSYNEQFF
TRBV7-6,TRBD2,NA,CASSFGAPSGGSTDTQYF
TRBV7-8,TRBD2,once,CASSSPGRGAQETQYF
TRBV9,NA,NA,CASSSTFETTMGYTF
TRBV28,TRBD1,NA,CASSAPDRVRGETQYF
TRBV7-2,NA,NA,CASSSLQGYSNQPQHF
TRBV5-4,NA,NA,CASSLNLGGMGLYEQYF
TRBV7-6,TRBD2,NA,CASSLRGGTNTGELFF
TRBV7-8,NA,NA,CASSIRTPLLNQPQHF
TRBV7-9,NA,NA,CASSLDNQPQHF
TRBV7-2,NA,NA,CASSLVAGYRSYEQYF
TRBV6-6,NA,once,CASSDRSNTEAFF
TRBV7-8,NA,NA,CASSLGRLPGELFF
TRBV4-1,NA,NA,CASSQEDSTGREIF
TRBV27,NA,NA,CASSFLTPLSVNEQFF
TRBV28,TRBD1,NA,CASSFDRGLGEKLFF
TRBV7-9,NA,NA,CASGDVPYEQYF
TRBV4-3,TRBD1,NA,CASRRGQDWNTEAFF
TRBV18,TRBD1,NA,CASSPSHRGGSYEQYF
TRBV15,TRBD1,NA,CATSRADRAHNEQFF
TRBV28,TRBD1,NA,CASSSQGGTGIPSNYGYTF
TRBV19,NA,NA,CASSIDSYRGFSYEQYF
TRBV7-2,NA,few,CASSLDPHPGGPQHF
TRBV9,NA,once,CASSRSSRPYEQYF
TRBV4-1,NA,NA,CASSHTAQGEKLFF
TRBV7-9,NA,NA,CASSLSLPELETQYF
TRBV6-5,NA,NA,CASSRTGELFF
TRBV5-1,NA,NA,CASSLDPSTDTQYF
TRBV6-5,NA,NA,CASGVPGGNTIYF
TRBV18,TRBD1,NA,CASSPMPEQGRSSYNEQFF
TRBV9,NA,NA,CASSVAGAAYEQYF
TRBV14,TRBD1,NA,CASSSTGGLQEGYTF
TRBV19,NA,NA,CASTTGGQNNEQFF
TRBV11-2,NA,NA,CASSLPPSYTGNLEAFF
TRBV14,NA,NA,CASSQGWREQYF